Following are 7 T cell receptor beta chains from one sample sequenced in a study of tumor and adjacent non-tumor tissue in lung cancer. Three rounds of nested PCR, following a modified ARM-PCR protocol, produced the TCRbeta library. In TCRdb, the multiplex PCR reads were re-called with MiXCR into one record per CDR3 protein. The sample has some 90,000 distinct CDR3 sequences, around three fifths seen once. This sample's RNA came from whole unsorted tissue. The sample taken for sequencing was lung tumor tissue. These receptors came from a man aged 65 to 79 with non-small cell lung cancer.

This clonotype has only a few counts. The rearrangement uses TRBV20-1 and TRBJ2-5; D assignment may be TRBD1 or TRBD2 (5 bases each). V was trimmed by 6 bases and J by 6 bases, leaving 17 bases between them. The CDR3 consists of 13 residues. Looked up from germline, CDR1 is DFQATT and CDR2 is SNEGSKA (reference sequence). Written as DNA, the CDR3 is TGCAGTGCCACCCGCGAGGGGTTAAAGACCCAGTACTTC. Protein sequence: CSATREGLKTQYF.

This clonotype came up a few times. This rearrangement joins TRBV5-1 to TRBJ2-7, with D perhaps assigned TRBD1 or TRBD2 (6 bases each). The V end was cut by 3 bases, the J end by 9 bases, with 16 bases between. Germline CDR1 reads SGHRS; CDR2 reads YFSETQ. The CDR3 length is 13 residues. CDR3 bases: TGCGCCAGCAGCTCGAACCCCGGGGGCGGGCAGTACTTC. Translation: CASSSNPGGGQYF. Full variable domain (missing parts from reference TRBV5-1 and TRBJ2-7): KAGVTQTPRYLIKTRGQQVTLSCSPISGHRSVSWYQQTPGQGLQFLFEYFSETQRNKGNFPGRFSGRQFSNSRSEMNVSTLELGDSALYLCASSSNPGGGQYFGPGTRLTVT.

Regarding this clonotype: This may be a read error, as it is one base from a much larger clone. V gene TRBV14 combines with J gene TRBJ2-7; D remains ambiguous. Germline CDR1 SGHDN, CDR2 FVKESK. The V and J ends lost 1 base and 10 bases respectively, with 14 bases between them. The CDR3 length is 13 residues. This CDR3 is CASSQGGRLDQYF. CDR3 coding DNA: TGTGCCAGCAGCCAAGGAGGTCGTCTCGATCAGTACTTC.

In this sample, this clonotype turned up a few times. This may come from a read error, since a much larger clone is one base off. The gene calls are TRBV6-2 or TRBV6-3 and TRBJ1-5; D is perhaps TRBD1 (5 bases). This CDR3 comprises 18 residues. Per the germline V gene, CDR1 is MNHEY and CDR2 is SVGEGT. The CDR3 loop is CAGSYPMGPGWSNQPQHF. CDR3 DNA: TGTGCCGGCAGTTACCCGATGGGGCCGGGCTGGAGCAATCAGCCCCAGCATTTT.

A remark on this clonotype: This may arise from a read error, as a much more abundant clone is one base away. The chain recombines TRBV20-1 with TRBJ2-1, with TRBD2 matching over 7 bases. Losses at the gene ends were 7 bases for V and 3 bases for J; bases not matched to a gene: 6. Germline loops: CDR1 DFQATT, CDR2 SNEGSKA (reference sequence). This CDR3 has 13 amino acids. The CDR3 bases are TGCAGTGATATACTAGCGCTCTACAATGAGCAGTTCTTC. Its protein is CSDILALYNEQFF.

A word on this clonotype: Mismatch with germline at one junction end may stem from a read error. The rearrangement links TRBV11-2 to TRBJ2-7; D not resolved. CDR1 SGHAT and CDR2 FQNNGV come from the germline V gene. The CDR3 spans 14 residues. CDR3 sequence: CACSLEERSYEQYF. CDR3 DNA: TGTGCCTGCAGCTTAGAAGAGAGATCCTACGAGCAGTACTTC. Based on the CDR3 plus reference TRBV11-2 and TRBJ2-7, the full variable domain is EAGVAQSPRYKIIEKRQSVAFWCNPISGHATLYWYQQILGQGPKLLIQFQNNGVVDDSQLPKDRFSAERLKGVDSTLKIQPAKLEDSAVYLCACSLEERSYEQYFGPGTRLTVT.

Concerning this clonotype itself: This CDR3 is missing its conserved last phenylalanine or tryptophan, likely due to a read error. CDR3: CSVPDRSGNSPLHL. The DNA for the CDR3 is TGCAGCGTCCCGGACAGGAGTGGCAATTCACCCCTCCACCTT. V and J are TRBV29-1 and TRBJ1-6; 7 nucleotides match TRBD1. With V trimmed by 6 bases and J by 7 bases, 9 bases remained unmatched. Germline CDR1 SQVTM, CDR2 ANQGSEA. The CDR3 runs to 14 residues.